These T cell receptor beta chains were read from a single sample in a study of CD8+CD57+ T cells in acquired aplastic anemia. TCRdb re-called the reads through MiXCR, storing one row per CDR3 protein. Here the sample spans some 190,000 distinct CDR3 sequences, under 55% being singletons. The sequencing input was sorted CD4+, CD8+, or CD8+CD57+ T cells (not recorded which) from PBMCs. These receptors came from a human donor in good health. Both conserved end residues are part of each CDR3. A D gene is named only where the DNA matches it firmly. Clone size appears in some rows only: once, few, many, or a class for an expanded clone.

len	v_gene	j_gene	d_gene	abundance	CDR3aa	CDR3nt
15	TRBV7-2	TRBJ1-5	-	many	CASSLSGGSNQPQHF	TGTGCCAGCAGCTTATCGGGGGGCAGCAATCAGCCCCAGCATTTT
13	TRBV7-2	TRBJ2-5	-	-	CASSQVPQETQYF	TGTGCCAGCAGCCAAGTACCCCAAGAGACCCAGTACTTC
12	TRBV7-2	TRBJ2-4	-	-	CASSLEGDIQYF	TGTGCCAGCAGCTTAGAAGGGGACATTCAGTACTTC
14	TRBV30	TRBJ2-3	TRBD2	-	CAWSLAGHTDTQYF	TGTGCCTGGAGTCTAGCGGGACACACAGATACGCAGTATTTT
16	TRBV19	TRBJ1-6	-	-	CASSIDRRDTNSPLHF	TGTGCCAGTAGTATAGATAGAAGGGACACTAATTCACCCCTCCACTTT
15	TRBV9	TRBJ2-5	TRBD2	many	CASSANRGGGETQYF	TGTGCCAGCAGCGCTAACCGGGGGGGTGGGGAGACCCAGTACTTC
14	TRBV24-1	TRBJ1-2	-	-	CATSDSTPFYGYAF	TGTGCCACCAGTGATTCGACCCCCTTCTATGGCTACGCCTTC
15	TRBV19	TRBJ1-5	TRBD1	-	CASSTGTGGGQPQHF	TGTGCCAGTAGTACCGGGACAGGGGGTGGTCAGCCCCAGCATTTT
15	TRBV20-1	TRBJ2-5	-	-	CSARDRASASETQYF	TGCAGTGCTAGAGATCGGGCTAGCGCGTCGGAGACCCAGTACTTC
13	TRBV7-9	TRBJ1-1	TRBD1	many	CASSFIQGTEAFF	TGTGCCAGCAGCTTCATACAGGGGACTGAAGCTTTCTTT
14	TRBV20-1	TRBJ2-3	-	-	CSVPRPGGTDTQYF	TGCAGTGTCCCGCGACCCGGGGGCACAGATACGCAGTATTTT
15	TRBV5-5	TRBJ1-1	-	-	CASSLQARGATEAFF	TGTGCCAGCAGCTTGCAGGCCAGGGGTGCCACTGAAGCTTTCTTT
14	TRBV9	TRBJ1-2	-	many	CASSDSDIGYGYTF	TGTGCCAGCAGCGACTCGGACATTGGCTATGGCTACACCTTC
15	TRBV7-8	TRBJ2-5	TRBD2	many	CASSLGTSGSETQYF	TGTGCCAGCAGCTTAGGGACTAGCGGGAGCGAGACCCAGTACTTC
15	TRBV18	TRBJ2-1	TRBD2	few	CASSPQTSGGGEQFF	TGTGCCAGCTCACCACAAACTAGCGGGGGGGGAGAGCAGTTCTTC
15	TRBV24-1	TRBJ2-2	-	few	CATSDLNRDTGELFF	TGTGCCACCAGTGATTTGAACAGGGACACCGGGGAGCTGTTTTTT
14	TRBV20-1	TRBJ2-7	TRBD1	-	CSANDRGQGYEQYF	TGCAGTGCTAACGACAGGGGGCAAGGCTACGAGCAGTACTTC
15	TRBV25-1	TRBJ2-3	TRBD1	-	CASSTGGTGSDTQYF	TGTGCCAGCAGTACCGGCGGGACAGGGTCAGATACGCAGTATTTT
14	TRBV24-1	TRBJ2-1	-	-	CAATGISSYNEQFF	TGTGCCGCGACCGGTATCAGCTCCTACAATGAGCAGTTCTTC
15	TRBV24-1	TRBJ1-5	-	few	CATHAGGEGNQPQHF	TGTGCCACCCACGCGGGGGGCGAGGGCAATCAGCCCCAGCATTTT
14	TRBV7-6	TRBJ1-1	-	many	CASSSRDGNTEAFF	TGTGCCAGCAGCTCCCGGGACGGGAACACTGAAGCTTTCTTT
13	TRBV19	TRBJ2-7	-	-	CASNGGVTDEQYF	TGTGCCAGTAATGGCGGGGTCACGGACGAGCAGTACTTC
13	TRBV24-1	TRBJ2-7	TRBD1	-	CATSDWQGDEQYF	TGTGCCACCAGTGATTGGCAGGGGGACGAGCAGTACTTC
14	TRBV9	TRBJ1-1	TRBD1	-	CVSSVKDRGTETFF	TGTGTCAGCAGCGTTAAGGACAGGGGCACTGAAACTTTCTTT
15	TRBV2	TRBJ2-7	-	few	CASSEAATSSYEQYF	TGTGCCAGCAGTGAAGCTGCCACGAGCTCCTACGAGCAGTACTTC
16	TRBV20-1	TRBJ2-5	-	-	CSARVGTGGVGETQYF	TGCAGTGCTAGAGTCGGGACTGGCGGGGTAGGAGAGACCCAGTACTTC
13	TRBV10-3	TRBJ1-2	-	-	CAISSDSYYGYTF	TGTGCCATCAGTTCGGACAGTTATTATGGCTACACCTTC
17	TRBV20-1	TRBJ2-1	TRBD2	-	CSARDLNPTSGYNEQFF	TGCAGTGCTAGAGACCTAAACCCGACTAGCGGATACAATGAGCAGTTCTTC
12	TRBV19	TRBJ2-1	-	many	CASSNRGYEQFF	TGTGCCAGTAGTAATCGAGGGTATGAGCAGTTCTTC
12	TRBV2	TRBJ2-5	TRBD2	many	CASTLRTSSQYF	TGTGCCAGCACCCTAAGGACTAGCAGCCAGTACTTC
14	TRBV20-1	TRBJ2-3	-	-	CSAIFGGSTDTQYF	TGCAGTGCTATATTCGGGGGTAGCACAGATACGCAGTATTTT
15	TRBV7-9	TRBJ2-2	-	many	CASSLLGSRSGELFF	TGTGCCAGCAGCTTATTAGGGTCCCGGTCTGGGGAGCTGTTTTTT
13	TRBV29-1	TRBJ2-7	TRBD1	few	CSVAGGFTYEQYF	TGCAGCGTTGCAGGGGGCTTCACCTACGAGCAGTACTTC
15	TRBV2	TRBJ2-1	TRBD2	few	CASRVGERENNEQFF	TGTGCCAGCCGCGTGGGAGAGCGGGAGAACAATGAGCAGTTCTTC
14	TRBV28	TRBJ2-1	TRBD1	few	CASTPGQGVAEQFF	TGTGCCAGCACTCCTGGACAGGGAGTCGCTGAGCAGTTCTTC
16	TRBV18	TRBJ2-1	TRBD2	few	CASSPPTAGGYNEQFF	TGTGCCAGCTCACCACCTACAGCGGGAGGTTACAATGAGCAGTTCTTC
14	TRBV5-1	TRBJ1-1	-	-	CASSFRGDGTEALF	TGCGCCAGCAGCTTCCGGGGGGATGGGACTGAAGCTCTCTTT
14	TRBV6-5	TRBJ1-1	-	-	CASSYQGENTEAFF	TGTGCCAGCAGTTACCAGGGCGAAAACACTGAAGCTTTCTTT
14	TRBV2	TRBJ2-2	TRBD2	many	CASRLAVNTGELFF	TGTGCCAGCAGACTAGCGGTGAACACCGGGGAGCTGTTTTTT
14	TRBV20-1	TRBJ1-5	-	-	CSAFLSNSNQPQHF	TGCAGTGCTTTCCTTAGCAACAGCAATCAGCCCCAGCATTTT
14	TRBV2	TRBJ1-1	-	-	CASSERGGATEAFF	TGTGCCAGCAGTGAAAGGGGGGGCGCGACTGAAGCTTTCTTT
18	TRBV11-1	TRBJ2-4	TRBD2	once	CASSTGGWGRVDENIQYF	TGTGCCAGCAGCACAGGCGGTTGGGGGAGGGTTGACGAAAACATTCAGTACTTC
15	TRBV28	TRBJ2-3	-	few	CASSQPRVVYATQYF	TGTGCCAGCTCTCAGCCCAGGGTAGTTTACGCTACGCAGTATTTT
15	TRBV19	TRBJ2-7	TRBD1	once	CASSVGQGVMSEQYF	TGTGCCAGTAGTGTTGGACAGGGAGTTATGTCCGAGCAGTACTTC
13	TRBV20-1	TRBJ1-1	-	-	CSARIHEGTEAFF	TGCAGTGCTAGAATCCACGAGGGGACTGAAGCTTTCTTT
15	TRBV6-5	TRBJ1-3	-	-	CASSYSQTISNTIYF	TGTGCCAGCAGTTACTCCCAGACTATATCGAACACCATATATTTT
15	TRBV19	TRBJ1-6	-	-	CASSPLAGVNSPLHF	TGTGCCAGTAGTCCCTTGGCAGGGGTCAATTCACCCCTCCACTTT
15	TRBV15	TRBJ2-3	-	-	CATSRAHARVGTQYF	TGTGCCACCAGCAGAGCCCATGCCAGGGTCGGTACGCAGTATTTT
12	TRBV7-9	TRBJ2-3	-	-	CASRGDFDTQYF	TGTGCCAGCAGGGGGGACTTCGATACGCAGTATTTT